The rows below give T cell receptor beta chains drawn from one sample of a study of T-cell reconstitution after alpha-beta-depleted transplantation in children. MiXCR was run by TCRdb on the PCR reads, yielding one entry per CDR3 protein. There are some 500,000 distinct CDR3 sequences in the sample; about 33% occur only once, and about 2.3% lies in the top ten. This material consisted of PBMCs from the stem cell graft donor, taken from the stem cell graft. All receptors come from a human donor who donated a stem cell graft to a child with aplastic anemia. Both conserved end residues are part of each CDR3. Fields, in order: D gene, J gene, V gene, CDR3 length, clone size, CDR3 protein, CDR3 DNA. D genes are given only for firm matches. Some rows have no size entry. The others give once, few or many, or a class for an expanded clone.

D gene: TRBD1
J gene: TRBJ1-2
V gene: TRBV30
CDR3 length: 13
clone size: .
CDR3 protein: CALGTGVLYGYTF
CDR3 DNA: TGTGCCTTGGGGACAGGTGTGCTCTATGGCTACACCTTC

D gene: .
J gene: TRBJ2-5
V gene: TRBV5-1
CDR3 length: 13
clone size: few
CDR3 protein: CASSKTLLETQYF
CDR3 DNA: TGCGCCAGCAGCAAAACCCTGTTGGAGACCCAGTACTTC

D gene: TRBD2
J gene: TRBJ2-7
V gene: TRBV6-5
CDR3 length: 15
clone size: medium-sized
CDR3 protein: CASSRDLAGAYEQYF
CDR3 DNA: TGTGCCAGCAGCCGAGATCTAGCGGGAGCCTACGAGCAGTACTTC

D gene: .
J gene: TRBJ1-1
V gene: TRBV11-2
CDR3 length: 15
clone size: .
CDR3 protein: CASSLESSVHTEAFF
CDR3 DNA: TGTGCCAGCAGCTTAGAGAGTTCGGTACACACTGAAGCTTTCTTT

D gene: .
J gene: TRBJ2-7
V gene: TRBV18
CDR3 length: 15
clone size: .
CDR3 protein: CASSLQGTGAYEQYF
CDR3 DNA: TGTGCCAGCTCACTTCAGGGGACGGGAGCCTACGAGCAGTACTTC

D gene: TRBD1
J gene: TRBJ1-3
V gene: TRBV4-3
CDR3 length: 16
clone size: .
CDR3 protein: CASSQGTGGTGNTIYF
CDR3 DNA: TGCGCCAGCAGCCAAGGAACAGGGGGAACTGGAAACACCATATATTTT

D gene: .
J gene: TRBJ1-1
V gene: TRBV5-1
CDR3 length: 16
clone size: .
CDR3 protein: CASSLFAGTPNTEAFF
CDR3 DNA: TGCGCCAGCAGTCTTTTCGCCGGGACACCGAACACTGAAGCTTTCTTT

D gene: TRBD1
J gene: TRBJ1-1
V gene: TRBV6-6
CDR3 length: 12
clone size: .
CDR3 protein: CASRTGDAEAFF
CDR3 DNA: TGTGCCAGCAGAACAGGGGACGCTGAAGCTTTCTTT

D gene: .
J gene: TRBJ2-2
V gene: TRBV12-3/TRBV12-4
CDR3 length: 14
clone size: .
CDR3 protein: CASWGQVNTGELFF
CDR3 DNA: TGTGCCAGCTGGGGGCAGGTGAACACCGGGGAGCTGTTTTTT

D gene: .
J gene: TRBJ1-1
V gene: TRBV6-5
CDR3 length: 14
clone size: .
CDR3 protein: CASSYSGSRPEAFF
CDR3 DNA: TGTGCCAGCAGTTACTCGGGATCCCGCCCTGAAGCTTTCTTT

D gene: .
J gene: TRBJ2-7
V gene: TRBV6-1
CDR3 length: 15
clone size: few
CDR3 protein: CASSPPGTVTYEQYF
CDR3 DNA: TGTGCCAGCAGCCCCCCCGGGACTGTAACCTACGAGCAGTACTTC

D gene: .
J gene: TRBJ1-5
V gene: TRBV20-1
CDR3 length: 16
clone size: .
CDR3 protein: CSARGQTGGESQPQHF
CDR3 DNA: TGCAGTGCCAGGGGCCAGACGGGGGGCGAGAGTCAGCCCCAGCATTTT

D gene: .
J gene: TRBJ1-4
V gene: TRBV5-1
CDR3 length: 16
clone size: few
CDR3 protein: CASSLWGDPTNEKLFF
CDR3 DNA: TGCGCCAGCAGCTTGTGGGGGGACCCAACTAATGAAAAACTGTTTTTT

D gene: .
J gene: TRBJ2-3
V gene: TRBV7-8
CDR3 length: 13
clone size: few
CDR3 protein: CASSPRGPNTQYF
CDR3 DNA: TGTGCCAGCAGCCCCCGAGGCCCCAATACGCAGTATTTT

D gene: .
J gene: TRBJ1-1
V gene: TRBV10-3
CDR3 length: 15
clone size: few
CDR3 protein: CAISEGQKENTEAFF
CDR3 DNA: TGTGCCATCAGTGAAGGGCAGAAAGAGAACACTGAAGCTTTCTTT

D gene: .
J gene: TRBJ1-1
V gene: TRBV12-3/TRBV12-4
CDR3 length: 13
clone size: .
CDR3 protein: CASSLVGATGAFF
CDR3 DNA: TGTGCCAGCAGTTTAGTAGGGGCCACAGGGGCTTTCTTT

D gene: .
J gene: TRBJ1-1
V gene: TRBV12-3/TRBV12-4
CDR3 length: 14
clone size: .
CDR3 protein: CASSFGTSRAEAFF
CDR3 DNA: TGTGCCAGCAGTTTCGGGACATCGAGGGCTGAAGCTTTCTTT

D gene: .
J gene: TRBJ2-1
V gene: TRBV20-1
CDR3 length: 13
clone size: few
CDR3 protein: CSARGGRISEQFF
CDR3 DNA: TGCAGTGCTAGGGGGGGTCGGATCTCTGAGCAGTTCTTC

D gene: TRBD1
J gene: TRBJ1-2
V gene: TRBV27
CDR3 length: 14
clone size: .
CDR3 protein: CASTQTGGNYGYTF
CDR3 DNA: TGTGCCAGCACTCAGACAGGGGGAAACTATGGCTACACCTTC

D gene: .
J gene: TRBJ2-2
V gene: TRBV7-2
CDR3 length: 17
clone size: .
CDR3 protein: CASSVNARTANTGELFF
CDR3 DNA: TGTGCCAGCAGCGTAAACGCCCGGACAGCAAACACCGGGGAGCTGTTTTTT

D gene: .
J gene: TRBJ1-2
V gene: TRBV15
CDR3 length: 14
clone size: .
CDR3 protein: CATSRTAEDYGYTF
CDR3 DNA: TGTGCCACCAGCAGGACAGCGGAGGACTATGGCTACACCTTC

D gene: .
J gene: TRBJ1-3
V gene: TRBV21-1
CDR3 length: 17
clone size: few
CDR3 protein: CASLPFPTGPHGNTIYF
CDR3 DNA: TGTGCCAGCCTCCCTTTTCCGACAGGGCCTCATGGAAACACCATATATTTT

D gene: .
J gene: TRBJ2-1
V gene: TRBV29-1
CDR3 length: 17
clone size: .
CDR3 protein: CSVADPGTPFRYNEQFF
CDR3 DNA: TGCAGCGTCGCTGATCCCGGGACTCCGTTCCGGTACAATGAGCAGTTCTTC

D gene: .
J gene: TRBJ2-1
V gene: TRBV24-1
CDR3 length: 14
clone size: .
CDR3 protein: CATSPGATYNEQFF
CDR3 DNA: TGTGCCACCAGCCCGGGGGCGACCTACAATGAGCAGTTCTTC

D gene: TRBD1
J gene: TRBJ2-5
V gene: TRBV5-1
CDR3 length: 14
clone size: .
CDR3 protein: CASSHGTAKETQYF
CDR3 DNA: TGCGCCAGCAGCCACGGGACAGCTAAAGAGACCCAGTACTTC

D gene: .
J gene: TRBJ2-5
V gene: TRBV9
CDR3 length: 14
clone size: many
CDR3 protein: CASSTGQRGGTQYF
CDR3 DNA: TGTGCCAGCAGCACCGGACAGCGGGGAGGGACCCAGTACTTC

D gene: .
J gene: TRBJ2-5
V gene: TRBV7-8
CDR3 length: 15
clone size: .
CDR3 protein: CASSSGPGQGETQYF
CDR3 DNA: TGTGCCAGCAGCTCCGGCCCGGGACAAGGGGAGACCCAGTACTTC

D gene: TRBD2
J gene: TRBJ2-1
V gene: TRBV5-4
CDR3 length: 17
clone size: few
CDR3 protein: CASSLATLAGREDEQFF
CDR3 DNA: TGTGCCAGCAGCTTGGCGACACTAGCGGGCAGGGAGGATGAGCAGTTCTTC

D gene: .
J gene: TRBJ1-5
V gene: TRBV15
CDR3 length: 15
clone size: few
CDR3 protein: CATSRDRALLLPQHF
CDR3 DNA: TGTGCCACCAGCAGAGATCGGGCCCTTTTATTGCCCCAGCATTTT

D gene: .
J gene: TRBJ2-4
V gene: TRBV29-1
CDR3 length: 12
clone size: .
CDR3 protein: CSVDVEDGIQYF
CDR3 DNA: TGCAGCGTTGATGTTGAGGACGGAATTCAGTACTTC

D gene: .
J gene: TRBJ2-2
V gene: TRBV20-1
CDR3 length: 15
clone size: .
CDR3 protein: CSADGRTRGTGELFF
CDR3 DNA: TGCAGCGCCGATGGTCGGACTCGAGGCACCGGGGAGCTGTTTTTT

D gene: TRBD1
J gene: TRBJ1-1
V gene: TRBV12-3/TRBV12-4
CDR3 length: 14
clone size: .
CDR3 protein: CASSFRGLVTEAFF
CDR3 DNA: TGTGCCAGCAGTTTCAGGGGGCTCGTGACTGAAGCTTTCTTT

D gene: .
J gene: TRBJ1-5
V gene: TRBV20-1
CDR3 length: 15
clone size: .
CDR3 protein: CSARAVTGGVQPQHF
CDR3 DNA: TGCAGTGCTCGGGCGGTTACCGGCGGGGTTCAGCCCCAGCATTTT

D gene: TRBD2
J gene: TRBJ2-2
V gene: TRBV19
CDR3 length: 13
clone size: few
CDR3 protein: CASSGRNTGELFF
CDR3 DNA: TGTGCCTCTAGCGGGAGGAACACCGGGGAGCTGTTTTTT

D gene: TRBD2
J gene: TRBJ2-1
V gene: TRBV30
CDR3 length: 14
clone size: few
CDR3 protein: CAKRESGPYNEQFF
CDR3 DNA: TGTGCCAAGCGGGAGTCGGGCCCCTACAATGAGCAGTTCTTC

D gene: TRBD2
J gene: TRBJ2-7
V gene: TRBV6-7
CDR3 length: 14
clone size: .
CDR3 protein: CASSPPSGAYEQYF
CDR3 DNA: TGTGCCAGCAGCCCTCCTAGCGGAGCCTACGAGCAGTACTTC